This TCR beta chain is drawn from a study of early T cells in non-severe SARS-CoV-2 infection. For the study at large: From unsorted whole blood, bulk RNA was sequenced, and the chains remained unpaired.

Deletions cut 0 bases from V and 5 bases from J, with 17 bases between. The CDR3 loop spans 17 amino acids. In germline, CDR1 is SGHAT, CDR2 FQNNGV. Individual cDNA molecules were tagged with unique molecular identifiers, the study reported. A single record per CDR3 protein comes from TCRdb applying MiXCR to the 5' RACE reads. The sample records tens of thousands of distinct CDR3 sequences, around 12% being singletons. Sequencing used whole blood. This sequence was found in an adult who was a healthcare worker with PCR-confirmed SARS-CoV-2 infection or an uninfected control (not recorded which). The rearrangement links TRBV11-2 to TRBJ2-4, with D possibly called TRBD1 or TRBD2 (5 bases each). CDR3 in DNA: TGTGCCAGCAGCTTAGAAGGGACGACGAACCTTCAAAACATTCAGTACTTC. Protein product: CASSLEGTTNLQNIQYF.